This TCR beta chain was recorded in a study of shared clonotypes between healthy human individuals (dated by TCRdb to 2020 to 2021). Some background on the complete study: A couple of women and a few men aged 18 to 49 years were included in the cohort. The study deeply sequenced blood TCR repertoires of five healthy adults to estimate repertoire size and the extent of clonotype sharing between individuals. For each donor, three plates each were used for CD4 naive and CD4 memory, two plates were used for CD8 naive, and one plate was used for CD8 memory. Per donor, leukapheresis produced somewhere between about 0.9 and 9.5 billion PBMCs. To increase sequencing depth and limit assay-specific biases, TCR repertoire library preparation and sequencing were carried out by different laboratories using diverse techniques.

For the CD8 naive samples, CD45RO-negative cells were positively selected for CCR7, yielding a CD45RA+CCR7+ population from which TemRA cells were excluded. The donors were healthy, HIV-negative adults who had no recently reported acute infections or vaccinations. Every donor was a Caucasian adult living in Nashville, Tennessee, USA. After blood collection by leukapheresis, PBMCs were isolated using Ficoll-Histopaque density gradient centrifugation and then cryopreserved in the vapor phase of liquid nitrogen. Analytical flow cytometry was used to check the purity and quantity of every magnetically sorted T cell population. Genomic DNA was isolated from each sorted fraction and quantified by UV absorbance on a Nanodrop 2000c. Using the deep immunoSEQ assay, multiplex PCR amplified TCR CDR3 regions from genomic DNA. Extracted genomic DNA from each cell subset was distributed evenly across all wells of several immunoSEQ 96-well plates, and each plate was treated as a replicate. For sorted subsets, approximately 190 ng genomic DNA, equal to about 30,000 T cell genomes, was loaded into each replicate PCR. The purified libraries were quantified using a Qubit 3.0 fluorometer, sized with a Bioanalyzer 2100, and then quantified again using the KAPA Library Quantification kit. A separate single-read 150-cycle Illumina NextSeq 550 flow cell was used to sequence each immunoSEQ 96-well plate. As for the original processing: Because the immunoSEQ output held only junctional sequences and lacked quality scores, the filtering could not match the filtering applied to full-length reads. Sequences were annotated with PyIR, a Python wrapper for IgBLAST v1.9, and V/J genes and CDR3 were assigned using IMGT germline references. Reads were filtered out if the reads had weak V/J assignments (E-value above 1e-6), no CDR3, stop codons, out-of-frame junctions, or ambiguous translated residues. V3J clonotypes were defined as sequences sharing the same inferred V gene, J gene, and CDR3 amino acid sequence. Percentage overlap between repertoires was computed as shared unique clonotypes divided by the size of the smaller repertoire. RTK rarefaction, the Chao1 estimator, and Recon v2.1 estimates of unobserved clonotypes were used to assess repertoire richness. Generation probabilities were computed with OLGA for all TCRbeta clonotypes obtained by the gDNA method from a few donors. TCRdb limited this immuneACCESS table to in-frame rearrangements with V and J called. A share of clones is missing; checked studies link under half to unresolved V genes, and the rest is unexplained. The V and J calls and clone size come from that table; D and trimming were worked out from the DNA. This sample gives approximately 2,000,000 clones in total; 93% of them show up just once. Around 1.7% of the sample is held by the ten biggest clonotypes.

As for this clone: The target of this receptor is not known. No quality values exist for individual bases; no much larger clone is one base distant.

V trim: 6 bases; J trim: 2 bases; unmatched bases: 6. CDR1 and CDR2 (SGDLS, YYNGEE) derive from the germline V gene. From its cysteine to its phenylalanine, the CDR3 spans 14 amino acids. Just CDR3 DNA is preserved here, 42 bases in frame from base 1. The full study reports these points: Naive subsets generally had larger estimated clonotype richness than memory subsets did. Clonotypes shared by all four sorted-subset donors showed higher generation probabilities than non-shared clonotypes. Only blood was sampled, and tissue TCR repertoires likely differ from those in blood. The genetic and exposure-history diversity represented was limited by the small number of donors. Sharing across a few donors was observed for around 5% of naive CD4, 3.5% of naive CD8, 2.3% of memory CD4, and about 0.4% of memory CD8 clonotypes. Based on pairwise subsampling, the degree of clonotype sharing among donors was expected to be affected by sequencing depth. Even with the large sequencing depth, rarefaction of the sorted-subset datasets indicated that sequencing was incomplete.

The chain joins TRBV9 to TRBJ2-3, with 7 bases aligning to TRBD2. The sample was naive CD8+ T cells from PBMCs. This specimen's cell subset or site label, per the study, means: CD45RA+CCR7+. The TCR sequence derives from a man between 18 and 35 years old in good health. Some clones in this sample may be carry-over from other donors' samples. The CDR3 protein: CASNYGTTTDTQYF. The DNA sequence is TGTGCCAGCAATTATGGGACTACCACAGATACGCAGTATTTT.